This T cell receptor beta chain was identified in a study of blood T cell repertoires in COVID-19. Overall study context: There were acute and convalescent COVID-19 samples, and they came from the United States, Italy and Spain.

In the authors' methods: How many nucleated cells were present was estimated from reference gene primer amplification. Produced via immunoSEQ multiplex PCR; TCRdb's table is partial and in-frame only. That table supplies the V and J calls and clone size; D and trimming were determined from the DNA. The sample holds 220,000 or so clones, about 81% seen once. This CDR3 spans 14 amino acids. V was trimmed by 2 bases and J by 5 bases, leaving 13 bases between them. The germline V gene has CDR1 MNHNY and CDR2 SVGAGI (reference sequence). The sample was peripheral blood. The chain has TRBV6-6 and TRBJ2-7; D is perhaps TRBD1 (6 bases). The source is a woman over 75 with COVID-19, enrolled during active disease. CDR3 in DNA: TGTGCCAGCAGTTACAATACAGGGTCCCACGAGCAGTACTTC. Translated: CASSYNTGSHEQYF.